What follows are 15 T cell receptor beta chains derived from one specimen sequenced in a study of identical twins (dated by TCRdb to about 2016). Library generation was performed with 5' RACE. The reads were generated on an Illumina HiSeq 2000. The public reads were reanalyzed by TCRdb: fastp trimming at Q25, MiXCR alignment, in-frame beta chains only. Each entry merges the rows of one CDR3 protein and shows their most common DNA and genes. This sample has roughly 350,000 distinct CDR3 sequences in its table, and approximately 8.8% of those were observed once. 8% to 10% of the sample is in the top ten clones. The sequencing sample was made of naive T cells sorted from blood. What the cell subset or site label conveys for this sample: cells isolated with a human naive T-cell isolation kit. All receptors come from a woman in her 50s in good health.

This clonotype came up a few times. The CDR3 loop is CASSPGESSYNEQFF. The CDR3 region has the DNA TGTGCCAGCAGTCCGGGGGAGAGCTCCTACAATGAGCAGTTCTTC. The V call is TRBV6-5, the J call TRBJ2-1; D is perhaps TRBD2 (6 bases). The CDR3 covers 15 residues. Germline CDR1 and CDR2: MNHEY and SVGAGI. The V gene lost 5 bases and the J gene lost 0 bases, with 11 bases spanning the gap.

This clonotype was recorded a few times. The V and J genes are TRBV20-1 and TRBJ2-1, with D perhaps TRBD1 or TRBD2 (5 bases each). The CDR3 has 13 amino acids. Germline V lookup: CDR1 DFQATT, CDR2 SNEGSKA (reference sequence). V lost 6 bases, J lost 9 bases, and 18 bases lay in between. The CDR3 coding sequence is TGCAGTGCCCCTGTCAGGGCACTAGGTGAGCAGTTCTTC. It specifies CSAPVRALGEQFF.

The J gene is TRBJ2-3, the V gene TRBV29-1; D uncertain. The ends were cut back, 4 bases at V and 6 bases at J, with 8 bases in the middle. This CDR3 contains 11 residues. Germline lookup yields CDR1 SQVTM and CDR2 ANQGSEA. CDR3 sequence reads: CSVGYSDTQYF. In DNA form, the CDR3 reads TGCAGCGTTGGGTATTCGGATACGCAGTATTTT.

This clonotype was detected a few times. The chain joins TRBV15 to TRBJ2-7; no reliable D call. Trimming stripped 0 bases from V and 1 base from J, with 4 bases between. From germline, CDR1 is LNHNV and CDR2 YYDKDF (reference sequence). The CDR3 has 13 amino acids. Here the CDR3 reads CATSRELSYEQYF. The CDR3 DNA follows: TGTGCCACCAGCAGAGAATTGTCCTACGAGCAGTACTTC.

This clonotype turned up a few times. V gene TRBV11-2 combines with J gene TRBJ2-5, with 15 bases fitting TRBD2. Germline assignment: CDR1 SGHAT and CDR2 FQNNGV. This CDR3 is 17 amino acids long. Germline trimming cut 5 bases from V and 3 bases from J; bases unmatched to any gene: 7. The CDR3: CASSDRTSGRAKETQYF. CDR3 coding DNA: TGTGCCAGCAGCGATCGGACTAGCGGGAGGGCAAAAGAGACCCAGTACTTC.

There are a few counts of this clonotype. The chain links TRBV4-2 to TRBJ2-1; 10 nucleotides align to TRBD2. Germline CDR1 is LGHNA and CDR2 is YNFKEQ. V trimming: 0 bases; J trimming: 8 bases; junction bases outside the gene matches: 10. This CDR3 has 17 residues. CDR3 residues: CASSQEVLAGDWDEQFF. The CDR3 DNA sequence: TGTGCCAGCAGCCAAGAAGTGCTAGCGGGAGATTGGGATGAGCAGTTCTTC.

This clonotype was seen a handful of times. V is TRBV7-8 and J is TRBJ2-5, with 11 positions matching TRBD2. V dropped 8 bases and J dropped 1; count of bases not matched to a gene: 15. This CDR3 contains 18 residues. Germline V gene data show CDR1 as SGHVS and CDR2 as FQNEAQ. The CDR3 is CASRTASGRIGAQETQYF. CDR3 nucleotide sequence: TGTGCCAGCCGCACGGCTAGCGGGAGGATAGGGGCCCAAGAGACCCAGTACTTC.

The gene calls are TRBV5-5 and TRBJ2-5; 7 bases fit TRBD2. Germline assignment: CDR1 SGHKS and CDR2 YYEKEE (reference sequence). The trim removed 0 bases at V and 2 bases at J, leaving 4 bases unmatched. The CDR3 has 15 amino acids. CDR3 in amino acids: CASSLGFGGQETQYF. The CDR3 DNA reads TGTGCCAGCAGCTTGGGGTTCGGGGGGCAAGAGACCCAGTACTTC.

The sample holds a few counts of this clonotype. The chain uses TRBV27 and TRBJ2-5, with 7 bases lining up with TRBD2. The CDR3 loop spans 13 amino acids. Per germline, CDR1 MNHEY and CDR2 SMNVEV (reference sequence). Unmatched junction bases numbered 4, after V lost 6 bases and J lost 3 bases. As DNA, the CDR3 is TGTGCCAGCAGAAATCTAGCGGAAGAGACCCAGTACTTC. It yields the protein CASRNLAEETQYF.

Points on this clonotype: A read error may be the cause here, since a much bigger clone is one base away. The chain has TRBV9 and TRBJ2-5, with D uncertain. V was pared by 0 bases and J by 5 bases, with 5 bases between. Germline CDR1 SGDLS, CDR2 YYNGEE. This CDR3 contains 12 residues. CDR3 coding DNA: TGTGCCAGCAGCGTAGGGAGTGAGACCCAGTACTTC. Protein sequence: CASSVGSETQYF.

This clonotype was seen a handful of times. The CDR3 DNA follows: TGTTCTAGTAAGGGGGCGCGGCGGACTGAAGCTTTCTTT. Translation: CSSKGARRTEAFF. The rearrangement uses TRBV28 and TRBJ1-1, with 7 bases aligning to TRBD1. The CDR3 has 13 residues. Germline-derived CDR1 and CDR2 are MDHEN and SYDVKM.

In its sample, this clonotype was seen many times. The genes are TRBV20-1 and TRBJ2-5, with TRBD2 matching over 11 bases. Trimming removed 3 bases from V and 2 bases from J; junction bases left unmatched: 5. The CDR3 extends over 15 amino acids. Looked up from germline, CDR1 is DFQATT and CDR2 is SNEGSKA (reference sequence). CDR3 DNA sequence: TGCAGTGCTAGTTCGACTAGCGGGGAGCAAGAGACCCAGTACTTC. As protein: CSASSTSGEQETQYF.

J is TRBJ2-6 and V is TRBV3-1, with 9 bases lining up with TRBD1. After removal of 0 bases from V and 2 bases from J, the junction contained 5 bases not matched to a gene. CDR1 is LGHDT, CDR2 YNNKEL, per germline (reference sequence). This CDR3 is built from 18 residues. The CDR3 DNA reads TGTGCCAGCAGCCAAGATTGGGGACAGGGCGCTGGGGCCAACGTCCTGACTTTC. Translated, it gives CASSQDWGQGAGANVLTF.

In its sample, this clonotype was seen many times. The chain links TRBV2 to TRBJ1-1; a possible D gene is TRBD1 (5 bases). This CDR3 contains 16 residues. V gave up 4 bases and J gave up 1 base, with 16 bases separating them. Germline V lookup: CDR1 SNHLY, CDR2 FYNNEI. CDR3 coding DNA: TGTGCCAGCAGTGTGGTCCCCGGGACGGCGAACACTGAAGCTTTCTTT. Protein product: CASSVVPGTANTEAFF.

This clonotype was counted a few times. The chain joins TRBV6-5 to TRBJ1-1, with D perhaps TRBD1 (6 bases). Germline-derived CDR1 and CDR2 are MNHEY and SVGAGI. This CDR3 comprises 14 residues. With 0 bases removed from V and 1 base from J, the gap between germline ends came to 6 bases. The CDR3, as DNA: TGTGCCAGCAGTTACTCGACAGGGAACACTGAAGCTTTCTTT. It specifies CASSYSTGNTEAFF.